This T cell receptor beta chain comes out of a study of OX40 agonist ivuxolimab in advanced cancers. Across the study: Each patient was given ivuxolimab into a vein every 2 weeks, at 0.01 to 10 mg/kg. A mean age of approximately 64 years, range about 20 to 79, was recorded, and about 83% were male.

The table came from immunoSEQ multiplex PCR; TCRdb's copy has only in-frame clones and leaves some out. The table lists some 52,000 clones, 94% of them singletons, with more than 10% in the top ten. Trimming shortened V by 1 base and J by 5 bases, and 11 bases separated the two germline ends. The V gene's germline CDR1 is SGHVS and CDR2 FQNEAQ. This CDR3 spans 14 amino acids. The rearrangement joins TRBV7-8 to TRBJ2-5, with TRBD2 as a possible D gene (5 bases). The receptor's source is an adult with an advanced solid tumor such as melanoma, head and neck, liver or kidney cancer. Specimen: CD4+ or CD8+ T cells sorted from blood, collected in a trial of the OX40 agonist ivuxolimab. In DNA form, the CDR3 reads TGTGCCAGCAGCTTAGTAGCGACACCGGAGACCCAGTACTTC. This sequence encodes CASSLVATPETQYF.